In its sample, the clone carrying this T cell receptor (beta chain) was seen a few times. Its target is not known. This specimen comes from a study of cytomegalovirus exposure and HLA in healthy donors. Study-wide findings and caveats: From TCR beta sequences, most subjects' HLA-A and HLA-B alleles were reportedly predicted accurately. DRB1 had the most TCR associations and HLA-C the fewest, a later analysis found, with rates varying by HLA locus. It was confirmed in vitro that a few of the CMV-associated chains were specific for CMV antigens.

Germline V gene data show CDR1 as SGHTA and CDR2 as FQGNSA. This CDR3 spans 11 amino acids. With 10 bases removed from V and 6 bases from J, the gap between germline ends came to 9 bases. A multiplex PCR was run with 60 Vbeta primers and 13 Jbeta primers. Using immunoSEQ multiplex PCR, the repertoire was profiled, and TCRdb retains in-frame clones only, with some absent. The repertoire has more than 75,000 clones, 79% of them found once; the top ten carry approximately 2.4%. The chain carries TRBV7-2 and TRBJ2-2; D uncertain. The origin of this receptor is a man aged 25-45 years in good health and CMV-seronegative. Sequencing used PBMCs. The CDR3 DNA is TGTGCCACCGCTCTATCCGGGGAGCTGTTTTTT. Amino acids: CATALSGELFF.